These 11 T cell receptor beta chains originate from one sample sequenced in a study of TIL therapy for anti-PD-1-resistant metastatic lung cancer. The immunoSEQ assay was v3. TCRdb's copy holds only in-frame clones and misses some; the assay was immunoSEQ multiplex PCR. The table has approximately 30,000 clones, 74% seen once. The time point here: pre-treatment sample, taken before nivolumab and TIL therapy. Sequenced material: blood, taken at baseline. Receptors were obtained from a woman aged 30 to 85 with non-small cell lung cancer.

The chain uses TRBV18 and TRBJ1-1; no firm D call. CDR3 length: 13 amino acids. The V end lost 5 bases, the J end lost 5 bases, and 12 bases lay between the germline ends. Germline V gene sequence: CDR1 KGHSH, CDR2 LQKENI. This CDR3 is CASSVRGRTEAFF. CDR3 nucleotides: TGTGCCAGCTCAGTTCGGGGTAGAACTGAAGCTTTCTTT.

The chain recombines TRBV7-6 with TRBJ2-3; the match to TRBD2 covers 13 bases. The J segment lost 4 bases and the V segment lost 1 base, leaving 2 bases of the junction unmatched. The germline gives CDR1 SGHVS, CDR2 FNYEAQ. The CDR3 is 16 amino acids. CDR3 region: CASSLVGLAGADTQYF. The CDR3 coding sequence is TGTGCCAGCAGCTTAGTTGGACTAGCGGGAGCAGATACGCAGTATTTT.

The chain links TRBV15 to TRBJ2-3; D is undetermined. There are 13 residues in the CDR3. The germline CDR1 and CDR2 sequences are LNHNV and YYDKDF (reference sequence). Trimming removed 7 bases at V and 6 bases at J, with 14 bases between. The CDR3 spells CATMSPPRDTQYF. The DNA of the CDR3 is TGTGCCACCATGTCTCCCCCACGTGATACGCAGTATTTT.

This clone has just one count. The chain is built from TRBV14 and TRBJ1-1; a weak D match, TRBD1 (6 bases). V lost 3 bases to trimming and J lost 1 base, with 6 bases between them. Germline CDR1 and CDR2: SGHDN and FVKESK. The CDR3 length is 13 residues. CDR3 bases: TGTGCCAGCAGCCAGGGACAGAACACTGAAGCTTTCTTT. The encoded protein is CASSQGQNTEAFF.

The chain recombines TRBV18 with TRBJ2-5, with TRBD2 matching over 7 bases. Unmatched junction bases numbered 10, after V lost 2 bases and J lost 4 bases. This CDR3 has 16 amino acids. From germline, CDR1 is KGHSH and CDR2 LQKENI. CDR3 sequence reads: CASSPDNAGAGETQYF. The CDR3 bases are TGTGCCAGCTCACCAGATAATGCGGGAGCCGGAGAGACCCAGTACTTC.

The chain couples TRBV2 to TRBJ2-7; D not resolved. The CDR3 covers 15 residues. From germline, CDR1 is SNHLY and CDR2 FYNNEI. V was pared by 6 bases and J by 2 bases, with 17 bases between. The CDR3 reads CASRMATVFPYEQYF. As DNA, the CDR3 is TGTGCCAGCAGGATGGCGACTGTCTTTCCCTACGAGCAGTACTTC.

V is TRBV12-5 and J is TRBJ2-1; D gene ambiguous. The CDR3 has 11 residues. Germline lookup yields CDR1 LGHNT and CDR2 FRNRAP. V was shortened by 2 bases and J by 4 bases, with 0 bases between the two germline ends. CDR3 DNA: TGTGCTAGTGGTTTGTACAATGAGCAGTTCTTC. Amino acids: CASGLYNEQFF.

In this sample, this clone is medium-sized. The chain has TRBV4-2 and TRBJ1-2; D is perhaps TRBD1 (6 bases). CDR1 and CDR2 (germline): LGHNA, YNFKEQ. Between the trimmed V and J ends, which lost 1 base and 1 base, there was a span of 13 bases. CDR3 length: 16 amino acids. The CDR3 loop is CASSQVGRGLNYGYTF. The CDR3 coding sequence is TGTGCCAGCAGCCAAGTTGGCAGGGGACTTAACTATGGCTACACCTTC.

J is TRBJ2-7 and V is TRBV5-1, with TRBD2 identical over 11 bases. Germline V CDR1 and CDR2: SGHRS, YFSETQ. With V trimmed by 4 bases and J by 6 bases, 6 bases remained unmatched. CDR3 length equals 14 residues. The CDR3 region is CASSAVAGGGEQYF. CDR3 in DNA: TGCGCCAGCAGCGCCGTAGCGGGAGGGGGCGAGCAGTACTTC.

This clone was seen more than once but under ten times. The CDR3 protein is CASSLAGGSQQYF. For the CDR3, the DNA is TGCGCCAGCAGCCTAGCGGGAGGAAGCCAGCAGTACTTC. V is TRBV5-1 and J is TRBJ2-7; 11 bases align to TRBD2. The CDR3 spans 13 residues. V was pared by 4 bases and J by 8 bases, with 5 bases of the junction left unmatched. CDR1 and CDR2 (germline): SGHRS, YFSETQ.

This chain uses TRBV6-1 with TRBJ2-7; 7 bases are a match to TRBD2. This CDR3 has 12 residues. Per germline, CDR1 MNHNS and CDR2 SASEGT. J gave up 4 bases and V 10 bases, and 7 bases lay outside the gene matches. The CDR3 coding sequence is TGTGCCATCTCGGGAGGTCCTTACGAGCAGTACTTC. This encodes CAISGGPYEQYF.